This T cell receptor beta chain was observed in a study of prognosis after radiotherapy for stage I lung cancer. Overall study: No patient received concurrent therapy with stereotactic body radiotherapy.

This clonotype is labeled as medium-sized. TCR beta CDR3 amplification from genomic DNA was performed by two-round multiplex PCR. First-round PCR, the initial amplification, used primers specific to each TRBV and TRBJ gene. TCRdb re-called the multiplex PCR reads with MiXCR, one entry per CDR3 protein. Of approximately 26,000 distinct CDR3 sequences in the sample, around 40% were seen once. Trimming took off 0 bases at V and 1 base at J, with 7 bases between the two ends. The CDR3 has 14 amino acids. Germline CDR1 reads MNHNS; CDR2 reads SASEGT. This rearrangement joins TRBV6-1 to TRBJ2-7; D is unclear. The sequence came from a donor at least 50 years old with non-small cell lung cancer. The sample was PBMCs, taken before or after stereotactic body radiation therapy (not recorded which). The CDR3, as DNA: TGTGCCAGCAGTGAAGCAGGGAAATCCTACGAGCAGTACTTC. This gives the protein CASSEAGKSYEQYF.